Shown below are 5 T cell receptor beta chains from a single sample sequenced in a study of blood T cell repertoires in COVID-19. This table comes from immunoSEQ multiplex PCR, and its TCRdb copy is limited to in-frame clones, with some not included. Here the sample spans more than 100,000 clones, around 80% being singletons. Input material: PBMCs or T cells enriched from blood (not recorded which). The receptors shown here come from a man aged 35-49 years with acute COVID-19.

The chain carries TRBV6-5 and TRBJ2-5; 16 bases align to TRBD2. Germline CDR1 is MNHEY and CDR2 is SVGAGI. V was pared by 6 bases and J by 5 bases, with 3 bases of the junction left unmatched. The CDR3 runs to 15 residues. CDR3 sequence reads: CASSGTSGRGETQYF. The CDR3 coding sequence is TGTGCCAGCAGCGGGACTAGCGGGAGGGGGGAGACCCAGTACTTC.

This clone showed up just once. CDR3 loop: CATQKGFQETQYF. CDR3 nucleotide sequence: TGTGCCACCCAGAAGGGGTTCCAAGAGACCCAGTACTTC. V gene TRBV24-1 combines with J gene TRBJ2-5; maybe TRBD1 (5 bases). This CDR3 region has 13 residues. Germline values: CDR1 KGHDR, CDR2 SFDVKD. Trimming removed 9 bases from V and 1 base from J, with 11 bases in between.

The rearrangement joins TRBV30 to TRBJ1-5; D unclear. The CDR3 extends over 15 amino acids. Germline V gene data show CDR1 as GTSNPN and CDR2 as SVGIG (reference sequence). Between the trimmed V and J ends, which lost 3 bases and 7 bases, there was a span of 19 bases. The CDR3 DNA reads TGTGCCTGGAGCCGTCAGCGACTCGCCGGGCAGCCCCAGCATTTT. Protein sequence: CAWSRQRLAGQPQHF.

DNA for the CDR3: TGTGCCAGCAGGGGGACAGGGACCCCCGGCTATGGCTACACCTTC. Its protein is CASRGTGTPGYGYTF. This chain links TRBV6-5 with TRBJ1-2, with 9 bases matching TRBD1. Germline loops: CDR1 MNHEY, CDR2 SVGAGI. The CDR3 loop spans 15 amino acids. V lost 6 bases and J lost 4; bases outside the gene matches: 9.

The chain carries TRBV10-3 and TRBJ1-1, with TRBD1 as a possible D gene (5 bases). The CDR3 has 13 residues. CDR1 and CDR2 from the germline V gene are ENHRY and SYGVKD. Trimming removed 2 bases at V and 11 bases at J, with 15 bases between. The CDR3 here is CAISEVQGIWAFF. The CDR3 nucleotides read TGTGCCATCAGTGAGGTCCAGGGTATTTGGGCTTTCTTT.